Below are 3 T cell receptor beta chains sequenced from a single sample in a study of T cell repertoires in cytomegalovirus infection. These receptors' targets are unknown. One entry per CDR3 protein, called by TCRdb with MiXCR from the reads. This sample has fewer than 350,000 distinct CDR3 sequences, with about 28% found just once. This specimen was cultured PBMCs, taken from culture after CMV antigen stimulation. These receptors came from a human donor in good health (CMV status not recorded). Some clones in this sample may be carry-over from other donors' samples.

The gene calls are TRBV12-3 or TRBV12-4 and TRBJ2-7; 12 bases fit TRBD2. The J segment lost 2 bases and the V segment lost 7 bases, leaving 3 bases of the junction unmatched. The CDR3 covers 14 residues. CDR3 amino acids: CASTLAGGPYEQYF. CDR3 sequence (DNA): TGTGCCAGCACCCTAGCGGGAGGGCCCTACGAGCAGTACTTC.

This clonotype showed up just once. The V and J genes are TRBV27 and TRBJ1-5, with a possible D match to TRBD1 (6 bases). Germline values: CDR1 MNHEY, CDR2 SMNVEV (reference sequence). The CDR3 runs 14 residues. With 2 bases removed from V and 5 bases from J, the gap between germline ends came to 10 bases. The CDR3 reads CASSLRGPDQPQHF. CDR3 DNA: TGTGCCAGCAGTTTACGGGGGCCCGATCAGCCCCAGCATTTT.

This sequence joins TRBV25-1 and TRBJ2-3; perhaps TRBD2 as D (5 bases). This CDR3 has 15 amino acids. Trimming left V 6 bases short and J 0 bases short, with 13 bases between. Germline V gene sequence: CDR1 MGHDK, CDR2 SYGVNS. The CDR3 nucleotides read TGTGCCAGCAGCTTACTTCGAGGGAGCACAGATACGCAGTATTTT. Its translation: CASSLLRGSTDTQYF.